This T cell receptor beta chain was documented in a study of early T cells in non-severe SARS-CoV-2 infection. Overall study results and limits: Missing private and CD4 specificities, VDJdb matching favored anti-spike CD8 responses.

Germline assignment: CDR1 SGHTA and CDR2 FQGNSA. Deletions cut 5 bases from V and 3 bases from J, with 19 bases between. This CDR3 is built from 16 residues. Worth noting for this clonotype: Its antigen is as yet unknown.

Unique molecular identifier tags were affixed to discrete cDNA molecules. Each CDR3 protein gets one entry after TCRdb re-called the 5' RACE reads with MiXCR. Of 68,000 or so distinct CDR3 sequences listed, about a tenth are singletons. The sample comprised whole blood. The TCR sequence derives from an adult who was a healthcare worker with PCR-confirmed SARS-CoV-2 infection or an uninfected control (not recorded which). This chain connects TRBV7-2 to TRBJ2-5, with D possibly being TRBD2 (5 bases). CDR3: CASSPHIGRVEETQYF. The CDR3 DNA follows: TGTGCCAGCAGCCCACACATTGGGCGGGTAGAAGAGACCCAGTACTTC.